This TCR beta chain was identified in a study of control samples from healthy donors and cancer patients. This CDR3 has 15 amino acids. Germline CDR1 and CDR2: SEHNR and FQNEAQ (reference sequence). Trimming cost V 5 bases and J 2 bases; bases outside gene matches: 5. Libraries were prepared by immunoSEQ multiplex PCR; TCRdb keeps only in-frame clonotypes and omits some of them. The sample yields approximately 120,000 clones, 90% seen once. The chain recombines TRBV7-9 with TRBJ2-1; 8 bases map to TRBD1. Sequencing was done on a sample of blood. The receptor comes from a human donor in good health. The donor label of this sample is uncertain. The CDR3 here is CASSTDRVTYNEQFF. In nucleotides, the CDR3 is TGTGCCAGCAGCACGGACAGGGTAACCTACAATGAGCAGTTCTTC.